The T cell receptor beta chain described here comes from a study of control samples from healthy donors and cancer patients. Profiling relied on immunoSEQ multiplex PCR, and the TCRdb table lists in-frame clones only, not all of them. The sample contains about 59,000 clones, about 92% of which appear only once. This clone was detected a few times. The sequencing input was PBMCs. This clonotype was obtained from a man aged 40-49 years with colorectal cancer.

The chain's CDR3 is CAWIKDSSYEQYF. CDR3 sequence (DNA): TGTGCCTGGATTAAGGACTCATCCTACGAGCAGTACTTC. The rearrangement uses TRBV30 and TRBJ2-7; possibly TRBD2 for D (5 bases). V lost 4 bases and J 1 base, leaving 11 bases between the germline ends. Germline V gives CDR1 GTSNPN, CDR2 SVGIG (reference sequence). CDR3 size: 13 residues. Looking up the rest from reference TRBV30 and TRBJ2-7 gives the full variable domain: SQTIHQWPATLVQPVGSPLSLECTVEGTSNPNLYWYRQAAGRGLQLLFYSVGIGQISSEVPQNLSASRPQDRQFILSSKKLLLSDSGFYLCAWIKDSSYEQYFGPGTRLTVT.